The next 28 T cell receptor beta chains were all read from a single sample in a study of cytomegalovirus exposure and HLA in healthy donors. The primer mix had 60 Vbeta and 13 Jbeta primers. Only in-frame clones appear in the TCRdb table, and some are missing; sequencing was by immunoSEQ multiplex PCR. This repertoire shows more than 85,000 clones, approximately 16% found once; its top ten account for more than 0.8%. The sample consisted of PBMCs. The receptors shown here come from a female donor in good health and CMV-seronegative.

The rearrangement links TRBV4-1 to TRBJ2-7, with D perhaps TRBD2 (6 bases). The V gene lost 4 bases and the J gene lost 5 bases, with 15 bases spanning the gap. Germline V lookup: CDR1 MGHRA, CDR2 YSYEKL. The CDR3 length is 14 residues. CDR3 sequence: CASSPLGLTNEQYF. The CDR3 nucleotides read TGCGCCAGCAGCCCTCTGGGACTCACCAACGAGCAGTACTTC.

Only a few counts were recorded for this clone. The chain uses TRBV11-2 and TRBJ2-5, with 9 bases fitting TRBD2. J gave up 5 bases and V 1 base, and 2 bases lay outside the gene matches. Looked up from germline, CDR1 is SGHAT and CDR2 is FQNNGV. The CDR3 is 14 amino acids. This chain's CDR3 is CASSLGGRGETQYF. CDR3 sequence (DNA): TGTGCCAGCAGCTTAGGCGGGAGGGGGGAGACCCAGTACTTC. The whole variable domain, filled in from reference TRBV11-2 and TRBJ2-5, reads EAGVAQSPRYKIIEKRQSVAFWCNPISGHATLYWYQQILGQGPKLLIQFQNNGVVDDSQLPKDRFSAERLKGVDSTLKIQPAKLEDSAVYLCASSLGGRGETQYFGPGTRLLVL.

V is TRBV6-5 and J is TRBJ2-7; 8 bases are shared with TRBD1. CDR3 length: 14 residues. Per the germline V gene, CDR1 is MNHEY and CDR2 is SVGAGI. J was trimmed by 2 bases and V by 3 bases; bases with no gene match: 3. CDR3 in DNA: TGTGCCAGCAGTTATAACAGGGGGACCTACGAGCAGTACTTC. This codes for CASSYNRGTYEQYF.

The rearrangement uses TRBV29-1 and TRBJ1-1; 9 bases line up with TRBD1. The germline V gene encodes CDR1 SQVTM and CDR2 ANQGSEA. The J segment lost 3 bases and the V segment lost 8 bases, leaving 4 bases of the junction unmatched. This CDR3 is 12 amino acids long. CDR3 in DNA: TGCAGCACTGGACAGGGGTACACTGAAGCTTTCTTT. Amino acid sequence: CSTGQGYTEAFF.

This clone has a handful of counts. CDR3 coding DNA: TGCAGTGCTAGGGGAGAAGAGACCCAGTACTTC. Its translation: CSARGEETQYF. The chain joins TRBV20-1 to TRBJ2-5, with D maybe TRBD2 (5 bases). Trimming shortened V by 3 bases and J by 3 bases, and 5 bases separated the two germline ends. Germline lookup yields CDR1 DFQATT and CDR2 SNEGSKA (reference sequence). The CDR3 is made up of 11 amino acids.

CDR3 loop: CASSQVGGTSPGEQFF. The CDR3 DNA reads TGTGCCAGCAGCCAAGTCGGTGGGACTAGCCCTGGGGAGCAGTTCTTC. This rearrangement joins TRBV14 to TRBJ2-1, with 9 bases matching TRBD2. The junction had 11 bases not matched to a gene; V was cut back by 1 base and J by 10 bases. The germline V gene has CDR1 SGHDN and CDR2 FVKESK. This CDR3 region has 16 residues.

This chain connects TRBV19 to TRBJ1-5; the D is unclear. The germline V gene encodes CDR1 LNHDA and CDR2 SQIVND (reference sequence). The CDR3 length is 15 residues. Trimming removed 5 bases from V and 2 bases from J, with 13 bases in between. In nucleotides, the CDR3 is TGTGCCAGTAGTTCCCATAGCGGAGGCAATCAGCCCCAGCATTTT. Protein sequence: CASSSHSGGNQPQHF.

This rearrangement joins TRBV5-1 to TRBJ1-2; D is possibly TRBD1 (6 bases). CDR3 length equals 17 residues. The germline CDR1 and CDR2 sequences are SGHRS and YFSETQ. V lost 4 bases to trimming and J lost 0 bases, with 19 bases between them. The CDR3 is CASSPGDVAVPNYGYTF. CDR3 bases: TGCGCCAGCAGCCCAGGGGATGTGGCCGTCCCTAACTATGGCTACACCTTC. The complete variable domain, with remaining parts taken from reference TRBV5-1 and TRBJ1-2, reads KAGVTQTPRYLIKTRGQQVTLSCSPISGHRSVSWYQQTPGQGLQFLFEYFSETQRNKGNFPGRFSGRQFSNSRSEMNVSTLELGDSALYLCASSPGDVAVPNYGYTFGSGTRLTVV.

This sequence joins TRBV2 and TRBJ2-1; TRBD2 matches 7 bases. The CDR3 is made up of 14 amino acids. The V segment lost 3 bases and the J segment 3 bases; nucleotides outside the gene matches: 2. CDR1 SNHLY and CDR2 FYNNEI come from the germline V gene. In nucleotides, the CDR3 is TGTGCCAGCAGTGAGGCGGGGGTCTACAATGAGCAGTTCTTC. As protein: CASSEAGVYNEQFF.

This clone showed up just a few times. This chain's CDR3 is CASSQAHRGTEAFF. CDR3 sequence (DNA): TGCGCCAGCAGCCAAGCCCACAGGGGTACTGAAGCTTTCTTT. The chain joins TRBV4-3 to TRBJ1-1, with TRBD1 matching 7 bases. Germline CDR1 and CDR2: LGHNA and YSLEER. V was clipped by 1 base and J by 5 bases; unmatched bases: 4. The CDR3 covers 14 residues.

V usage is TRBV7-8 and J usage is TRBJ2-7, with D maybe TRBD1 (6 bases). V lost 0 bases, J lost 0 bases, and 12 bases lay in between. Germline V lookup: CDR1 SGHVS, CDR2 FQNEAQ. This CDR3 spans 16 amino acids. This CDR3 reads CASSLALTDSSYEQYF. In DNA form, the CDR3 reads TGTGCCAGCAGCTTAGCGCTAACGGACAGCTCCTACGAGCAGTACTTC.

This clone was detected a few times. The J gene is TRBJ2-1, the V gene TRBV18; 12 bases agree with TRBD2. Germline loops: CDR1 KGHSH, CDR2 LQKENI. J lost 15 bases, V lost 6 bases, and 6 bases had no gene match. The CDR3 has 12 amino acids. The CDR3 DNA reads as TGTGCCAGCTCCCTACTAGCGGGGGGCCCGTTCTTC. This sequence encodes CASSLLAGGPFF. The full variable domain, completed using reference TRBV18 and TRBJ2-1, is NAGVMQNPRHLVRRRGQEARLRCSPMKGHSHVYWYRQLPEEGLKFMVYLQKENIIDESGMPKERFSAEFPKEGPSILRIQQVVRGDSAAYFCASSLLAGGPFFGPGTRLTVL.

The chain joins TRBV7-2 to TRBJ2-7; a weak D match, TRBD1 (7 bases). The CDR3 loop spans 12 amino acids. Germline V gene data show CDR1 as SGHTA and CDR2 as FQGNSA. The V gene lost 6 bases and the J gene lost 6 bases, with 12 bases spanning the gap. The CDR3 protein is CASSPQGGEQYF. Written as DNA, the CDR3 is TGTGCCAGCAGTCCTCAGGGGGGCGAGCAGTACTTC.

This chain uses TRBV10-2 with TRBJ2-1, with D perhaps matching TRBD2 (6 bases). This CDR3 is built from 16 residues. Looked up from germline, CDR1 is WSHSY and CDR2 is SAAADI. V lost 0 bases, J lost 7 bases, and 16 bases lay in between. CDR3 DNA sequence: TGCGCCAGCAGTGAGTCCCGGGGTTCGGGGAGGAATGAGCAGTTCTTC. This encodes CASSESRGSGRNEQFF.

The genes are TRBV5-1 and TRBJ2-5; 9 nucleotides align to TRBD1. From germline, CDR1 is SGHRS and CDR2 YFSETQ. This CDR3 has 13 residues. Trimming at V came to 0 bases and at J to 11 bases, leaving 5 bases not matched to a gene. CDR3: CASSLGQGDEQYF. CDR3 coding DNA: TGCGCCAGCAGCTTGGGACAGGGGGATGAGCAGTACTTC.

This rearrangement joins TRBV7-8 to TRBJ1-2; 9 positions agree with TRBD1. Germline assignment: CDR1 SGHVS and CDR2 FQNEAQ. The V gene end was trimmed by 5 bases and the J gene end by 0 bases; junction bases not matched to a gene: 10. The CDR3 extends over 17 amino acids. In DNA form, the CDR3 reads TGTGCCAGCAGCCCCCGGACAGGGGCGCGAGCTAACTATGGCTACACCTTC. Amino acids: CASSPRTGARANYGYTF.

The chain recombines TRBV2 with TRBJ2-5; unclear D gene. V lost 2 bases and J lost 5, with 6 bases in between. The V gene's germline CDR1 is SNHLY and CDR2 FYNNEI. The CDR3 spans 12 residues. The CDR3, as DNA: TGTGCCAGCAGTGAAAACCGGGAGACCCAGTACTTC. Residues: CASSENRETQYF. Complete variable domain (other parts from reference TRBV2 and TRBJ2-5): EPEVTQTPSHQVTQMGQEVILRCVPISNHLYFYWYRQILGQKVEFLVSFYNNEISEKSEIFDDQFSVERPDGSNFTLKIRSTKLEDSAMYFCASSENRETQYFGPGTRLLVL.

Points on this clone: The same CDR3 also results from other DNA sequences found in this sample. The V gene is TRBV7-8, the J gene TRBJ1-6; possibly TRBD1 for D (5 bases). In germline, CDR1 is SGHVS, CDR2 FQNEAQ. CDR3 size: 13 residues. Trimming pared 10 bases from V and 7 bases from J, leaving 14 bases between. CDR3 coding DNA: TGTGCCACTGGGGCTGATGGCAATTCACCCCTCCACTTT. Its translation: CATGADGNSPLHF.

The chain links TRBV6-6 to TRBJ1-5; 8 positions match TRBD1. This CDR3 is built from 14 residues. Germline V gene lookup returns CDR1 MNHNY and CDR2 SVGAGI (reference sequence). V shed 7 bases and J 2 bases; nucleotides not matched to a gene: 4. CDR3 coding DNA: TGTGCCAGCATCGGACAGGGTCGCAATCAGCCCCAGCATTTT. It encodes CASIGQGRNQPQHF.

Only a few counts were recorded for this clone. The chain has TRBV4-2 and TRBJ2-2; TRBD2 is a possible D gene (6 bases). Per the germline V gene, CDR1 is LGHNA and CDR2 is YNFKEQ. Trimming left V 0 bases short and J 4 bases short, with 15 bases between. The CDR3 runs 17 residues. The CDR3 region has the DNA TGTGCCAGCAGCCAAGATGTCGCGGGGAGCGGCACCGGGGAGCTGTTTTTT. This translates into CASSQDVAGSGTGELFF.

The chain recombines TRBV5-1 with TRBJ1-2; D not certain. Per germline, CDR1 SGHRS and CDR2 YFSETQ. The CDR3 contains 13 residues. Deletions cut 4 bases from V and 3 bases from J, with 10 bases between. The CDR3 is CASSMDGDYGYTF. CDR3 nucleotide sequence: TGCGCCAGCAGCATGGACGGAGACTATGGCTACACCTTC.

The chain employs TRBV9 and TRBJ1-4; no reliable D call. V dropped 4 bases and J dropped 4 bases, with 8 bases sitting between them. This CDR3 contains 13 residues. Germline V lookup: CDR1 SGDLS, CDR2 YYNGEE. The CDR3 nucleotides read TGTGCCAGCAGCCCCAGTGATAATGAAAAACTGTTTTTT. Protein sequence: CASSPSDNEKLFF.

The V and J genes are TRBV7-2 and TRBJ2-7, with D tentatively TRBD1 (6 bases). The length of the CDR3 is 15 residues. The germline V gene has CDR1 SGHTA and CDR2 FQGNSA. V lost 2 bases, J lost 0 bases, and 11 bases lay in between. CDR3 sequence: CASSLIPGDSYEQYF. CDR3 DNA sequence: TGTGCCAGCAGCTTAATCCCAGGGGACTCCTACGAGCAGTACTTC. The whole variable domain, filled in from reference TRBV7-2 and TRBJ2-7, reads GAGVSQSPSNKVTEKGKDVELRCDPISGHTALYWYRQSLGQGLEFLIYFQGNSAPDKSGLPSDRFSAERTGGSVSTLTIQRTQQEDSAVYLCASSLIPGDSYEQYFGPGTRLTVT.

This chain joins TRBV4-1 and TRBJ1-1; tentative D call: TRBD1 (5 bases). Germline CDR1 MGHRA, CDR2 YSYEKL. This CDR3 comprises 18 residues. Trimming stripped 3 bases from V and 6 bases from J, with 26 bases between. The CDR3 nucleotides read TGCGCCAGCAGCCACAAAACCCAGGCGGCAGGGATGCTCTCTGAAGCTTTCTTT. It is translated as CASSHKTQAAGMLSEAFF.

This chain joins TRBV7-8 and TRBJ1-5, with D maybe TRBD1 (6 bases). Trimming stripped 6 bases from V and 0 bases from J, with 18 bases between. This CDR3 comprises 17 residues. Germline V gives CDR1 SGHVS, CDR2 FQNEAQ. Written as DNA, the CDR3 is TGTGCCAGCAGTCCTGATTACAGGGTCTATAGCAATCAGCCCCAGCATTTT. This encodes CASSPDYRVYSNQPQHF.

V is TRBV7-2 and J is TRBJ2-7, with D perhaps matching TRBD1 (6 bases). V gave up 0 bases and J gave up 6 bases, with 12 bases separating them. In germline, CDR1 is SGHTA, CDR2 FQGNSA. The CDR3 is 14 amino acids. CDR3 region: CASSLAMGAVEQYF. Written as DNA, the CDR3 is TGTGCCAGCAGCTTAGCTATGGGGGCAGTCGAGCAGTACTTC.

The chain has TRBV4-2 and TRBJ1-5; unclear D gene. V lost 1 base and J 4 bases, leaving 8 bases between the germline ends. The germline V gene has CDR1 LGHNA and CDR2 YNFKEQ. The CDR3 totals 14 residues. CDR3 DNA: TGTGCCAGCAGCCAAGCGGAGGGAAATCAGCCCCAGCATTTT. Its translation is CASSQAEGNQPQHF.

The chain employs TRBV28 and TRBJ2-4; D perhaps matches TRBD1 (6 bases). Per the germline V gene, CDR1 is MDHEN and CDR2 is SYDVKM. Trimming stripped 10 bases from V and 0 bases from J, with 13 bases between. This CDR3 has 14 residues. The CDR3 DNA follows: TGTGCCACCTCTACAGGGCTAGCCAAAAACATTCAGTACTTC. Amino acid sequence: CATSTGLAKNIQYF.